Listed here are 18 T cell receptor beta chains from one sample, sequenced in a study of T cell repertoires in cytomegalovirus infection. For these TCRs, the target antigens are not known. Using its own MiXCR run on the reads, TCRdb lists one record per CDR3 protein. The table shows roughly 350,000 distinct CDR3 sequences, with approximately 35% occurring only once. The sequencing used cultured PBMCs, collected from culture after CMV antigen stimulation. All receptors come from a human donor in good health (CMV status not recorded). Some clones in this sample may be carry-over from other donors' samples.

This clonotype was observed many times. The V and J genes are TRBV7-6 and TRBJ2-2; 9 bases are a match to TRBD2. Germline V CDR1 and CDR2: SGHVS, FNYEAQ. The trim removed 2 bases at V and 1 base at J, leaving 2 bases unmatched. This CDR3 contains 16 residues. Here the CDR3 reads CASSLKLAGNTGELFF. The CDR3 DNA sequence: TGTGCCAGCAGCTTAAAACTAGCGGGGAACACCGGGGAGCTGTTTTTT.

In DNA form, the CDR3 reads TGTGCCAGCAAGCGGGTCACGGGGGAGCTGTTTTTT. This codes for CASKRVTGELFF. This chain uses TRBV6-2 or TRBV6-3 with TRBJ2-2; tentative D call: TRBD2 (6 bases). This CDR3 is built from 12 residues. Trimming removed 7 bases at V and 8 bases at J, with 11 bases between. The germline V gene has CDR1 MNHEY and CDR2 SVGEGT.

The rearrangement links TRBV4-1 to TRBJ2-3, with TRBD1 identical over 9 bases. Germline CDR1 MGHRA, CDR2 YSYEKL. The V segment lost 5 bases and the J segment 4 bases; nucleotides outside the gene matches: 7. The CDR3 totals 15 residues. CDR3 region: CASSAGQGPPDTQYF. The CDR3 nucleotides read TGCGCCAGCAGCGCCGGACAGGGGCCCCCAGATACGCAGTATTTT.

The V call is TRBV28, the J call TRBJ2-7; a weak D match, TRBD1 (6 bases). The CDR3 extends over 15 amino acids. Trimming removed 3 bases from V and 6 bases from J, with 18 bases in between. Germline V CDR1 and CDR2: MDHEN, SYDVKM. The CDR3 region is CASSLKSGEYSEQYF. DNA of the CDR3: TGTGCCAGCAGTTTGAAGTCAGGGGAATATAGCGAGCAGTACTTC.

This clonotype has more than one count but fewer than ten. CDR3 protein: CASSPRTGDLSNQPQHF. The CDR3 nucleotides read TGTGCCAGCTCACCTCGGACAGGAGACCTCAGCAATCAGCCCCAGCATTTT. The chain recombines TRBV18 with TRBJ1-5; 7 positions agree with TRBD1. The CDR3 extends over 17 amino acids. Germline CDR1 and CDR2: KGHSH and LQKENI. V gave up 3 bases and J gave up 1 base; unmatched junction bases: 9.

V and J are TRBV19 and TRBJ2-2; no clear D gene. Trimming took 3 bases from V and 4 from J, leaving 18 bases between them. Germline V gene sequence: CDR1 LNHDA, CDR2 SQIVND (reference sequence). The CDR3 runs 17 residues. DNA for the CDR3: TGTGCCAGTAGTATGAATGGAGCATGGCGTGGCACCGGGGAGCTGTTTTTT. This codes for CASSMNGAWRGTGELFF.

This clonotype was observed a single time. The V call is TRBV12-3 or TRBV12-4, the J call TRBJ2-1, with 9 bases lining up with TRBD2. V dropped 7 bases and J dropped 5; count of bases not matched to a gene: 9. The CDR3 loop spans 15 amino acids. The CDR3 DNA sequence: TGTGCCAGCAATCGGGGGTCTAGCGGGAACAATGAGCAGTTCTTC. It translates to CASNRGSSGNNEQFF.

In DNA, the CDR3 is TGTGCCACCAGCAGAGATGGCCAGAATAATTCACCCCTCCACTTT. This translates into CATSRDGQNNSPLHF. The rearrangement uses TRBV15 and TRBJ1-6; D gene ambiguous. This CDR3 is 15 amino acids long. Trimming removed 0 bases at V and 5 bases at J, with 8 bases between. The germline CDR1 and CDR2 sequences are LNHNV and YYDKDF (reference sequence).

The rearrangement links TRBV5-4 to TRBJ1-1; D is perhaps TRBD1 (5 bases). The CDR3 is 15 residues long. Per the germline V gene, CDR1 is SGHNT and CDR2 is YYREEE (reference sequence). V lost 0 bases and J 4 bases, leaving 13 bases between the germline ends. The CDR3: CASSLGGAAGTEAFF. The CDR3 DNA reads as TGTGCCAGCAGCTTGGGTGGGGCAGCGGGCACTGAAGCTTTCTTT.

This clonotype has only one observation. The chain employs TRBV29-1 and TRBJ2-1; D gene ambiguous. This CDR3 region has 11 residues. Trimming left V 5 bases short and J 12 bases short, with 14 bases between. CDR1 and CDR2 from the germline V gene are SQVTM and ANQGSEA. The CDR3 region has the DNA TGCAGCGTTAAACCACAGATGAGGCAGTTCTTC. Translated: CSVKPQMRQFF.

This clonotype has just a few counts. The rearrangement joins TRBV6-2 or TRBV6-3 to TRBJ1-2; D gene ambiguous. V was trimmed by 8 bases and J by 0 bases, leaving 10 bases between them. The CDR3 loop spans 13 amino acids. Germline loops: CDR1 MNHEY, CDR2 SVGEGT. The CDR3 DNA reads as TGTGCCAGCCAGAAGGCAGCTAACTATGGCTACACCTTC. Translating it yields CASQKAANYGYTF.

On this clonotype: Since a much larger clone is just one base distant, this may be a read error. This chain joins TRBV7-2 and TRBJ2-3; 13 bases align to TRBD2. V gave up 7 bases and J gave up 4 bases; unmatched junction bases: 8. Germline lookup yields CDR1 SGHTA and CDR2 FQGNSA. CDR3 length equals 16 residues. CDR3 sequence: CASILWTSGSADTQYF. In nucleotides, the CDR3 is TGTGCCAGCATCCTCTGGACTAGCGGGAGTGCAGATACGCAGTATTTT.

The chain couples TRBV6-2 or TRBV6-3 to TRBJ2-7, with unresolved D. Trimming removed 5 bases at V and 0 bases at J, with 5 bases between. The CDR3 covers 12 residues. The germline V gene encodes CDR1 MNHEY and CDR2 SVGEGT. The CDR3 nucleotides read TGTGCCAGCAGTACCCCCTCCTACGAGCAGTACGTC. Translated, it gives CASSTPSYEQYV.

The J gene is TRBJ2-7, the V gene TRBV6-1, with a tentative D call TRBD2 (6 bases). V was trimmed by 2 bases and J by 2 bases, leaving 16 bases between them. The CDR3 sequence is 16 residues long. CDR1 is MNHNS and CDR2 is SASEGT in the germline V gene. The CDR3 is CASSEPGGTLTYEQYF. The CDR3 DNA sequence: TGTGCCAGCAGTGAACCGGGCGGGACTCTGACCTACGAGCAGTACTTC.

This clonotype showed up many times. The rearrangement joins TRBV7-2 to TRBJ2-3; TRBD1 aligns across 10 bases. The germline V gene encodes CDR1 SGHTA and CDR2 FQGNSA. Germline trimming cut 5 bases from V and 3 bases from J; bases unmatched to any gene: 5. The CDR3 is 15 residues long. The CDR3 DNA is TGTGCCAGCAGCGTGGGACAGGGGTATACAGATACGCAGTATTTT. The encoded protein is CASSVGQGYTDTQYF.

This clonotype was found a few times. The genes are TRBV6-6 and TRBJ1-5; 8 positions match TRBD1. Germline V CDR1 and CDR2: MNHNY, SVGAGI (reference sequence). The V gene end was trimmed by 6 bases and the J gene end by 0 bases; junction bases not matched to a gene: 13. There are 18 residues in the CDR3. The CDR3 sequence: CASRTGTGFWDSNQPQHF. CDR3 in DNA: TGTGCCAGCAGGACTGGGACAGGTTTTTGGGATAGCAATCAGCCCCAGCATTTT.

This clonotype was recorded many times. The gene calls are TRBV7-2 and TRBJ2-7, with D possibly matching TRBD1 (6 bases). This CDR3 spans 13 amino acids. With 4 bases removed from V and 1 base from J, the gap between germline ends came to 8 bases. Germline V gene sequence: CDR1 SGHTA, CDR2 FQGNSA. CDR3 protein: CASSYRVSYEQYF. For the CDR3, the DNA is TGTGCCAGCAGCTACAGGGTTTCCTACGAGCAGTACTTC.

This chain uses TRBV7-2 with TRBJ2-5; the D is unclear. Deletions cut 5 bases from V and 5 bases from J, with 12 bases between. The germline V gene has CDR1 SGHTA and CDR2 FQGNSA. This CDR3 has 13 residues. The CDR3 coding sequence is TGTGCCAGCAGCCGGCGGCTGGCCGAGACCCAGTACTTC. It codes for CASSRRLAETQYF.